These 15 T cell receptor beta chains came from one sample sequenced in a study of blood T cell repertoires in COVID-19 (dated by TCRdb to about 2020). The library came from the immunoSEQ multiplex PCR assay. TCRdb retrieved this table from immuneACCESS and kept in-frame rearrangements only. Not all clones are present; in checked studies, unresolved V genes account for under half, and no reason is known for the remainder. This sample has hundreds of thousands of clones in its table, and about four fifths of those were observed once. The ten largest clones take up 5% of the sample. The sequencing input was PBMCs or T cells enriched from blood (not recorded which). Receptor source: a middle-aged man who had been exposed to COVID-19.

This clone has at least ten counts. Mismatch with germline at one junction end may stem from a read error. The chain combines TRBV19 with TRBJ1-1; TRBD1 matches 8 bases. The germline gives CDR1 LNHDA, CDR2 SQIVND (reference sequence). The CDR3 contains 17 residues. CDR3 protein: CASSPQGQGYLKTEAFF. The CDR3 DNA follows: TGTGCCAGTAGTCCCCAAGGACAGGGCTATTTGAAAACTGAAGCTTTCTTT.

This rearrangement joins TRBV10-3 to TRBJ1-1; no definite D call. The germline V gene encodes CDR1 ENHRY and CDR2 SYGVKD. This CDR3 contains 13 residues. The ends were cut back, 3 bases at V and 1 base at J, with 6 bases in the middle. The CDR3 spells CAISDRTNTEAFF. Written as DNA, the CDR3 is TGTGCCATCAGTGACAGAACGAACACTGAAGCTTTCTTT.

The chain recombines TRBV2 with TRBJ2-7; 7 nucleotides align to TRBD2. The CDR3 length is 15 residues. In germline, CDR1 is SNHLY, CDR2 FYNNEI. J lost 5 bases, V lost 9 bases, and 16 bases had no gene match. DNA of the CDR3: TGTGCCAGTAGGGAACGGGCGGGAGAGTGGGACGAGCAGTACTTC. This encodes CASRERAGEWDEQYF.

This clone was seen only once. This rearrangement joins TRBV5-1 to TRBJ1-1; no clear D. CDR1 and CDR2 from the germline V gene are SGHRS and YFSETQ. CDR3 size: 15 residues. The V gene lost 4 bases and the J gene lost 1 base, with 14 bases spanning the gap. CDR3 DNA sequence: TGCGCCAGCAGCGGTACGGTGGGCAAGAACACTGAAGCTTTCTTT. Its protein product is CASSGTVGKNTEAFF.

A note on this clone: The same CDR3 arises from other DNA sequences in this sample as well. CDR3 loop: CASSTGQTTDTQYF. The CDR3 DNA reads as TGCGCCAGCAGCACGGGACAGACCACAGATACGCAGTATTTT. This chain links TRBV5-1 with TRBJ2-3; 7 nucleotides agree with TRBD1. The CDR3 contains 14 residues. CDR1 is SGHRS and CDR2 is YFSETQ in the germline V gene. V trimming: 4 bases; J trimming: 2 bases; junction bases outside the gene matches: 4.

This chain connects TRBV6-5 to TRBJ1-5; TRBD1 aligns across 8 bases. The V and J ends lost 5 bases and 12 bases, in that order; junction bases with no gene match: 3. Germline V gene data show CDR1 as MNHEY and CDR2 as SVGAGI. The CDR3 runs 11 residues. The CDR3 loop is CASSLTGVQHF. The CDR3 nucleotides are TGTGCCAGCAGTCTGACAGGGGTCCAGCATTTT.

This rearrangement joins TRBV7-9 to TRBJ1-6; D unresolved. The CDR3 runs 14 residues. Germline V gene data show CDR1 as SEHNR and CDR2 as FQNEAQ (reference sequence). V was trimmed by 1 base and J by 9 bases, leaving 10 bases between them. The CDR3 DNA reads as TGTGCCAGCAGCTTAGAAGAGGCCTTTTCACCCCTCCACTTT. This sequence encodes CASSLEEAFSPLHF.

The V and J genes are TRBV29-1 and TRBJ1-3, with D possibly matching TRBD1 (5 bases). From germline, CDR1 is SQVTM and CDR2 ANQGSEA. The CDR3 runs to 14 residues. Trimming removed 3 bases at V and 0 bases at J, with 9 bases between. The DNA for the CDR3 is TGCAGCGTTGATGGTGGACACTCTGGAAACACCATATATTTT. Translation gives CSVDGGHSGNTIYF.

Only a few counts were recorded for this clone. V is TRBV18 and J is TRBJ2-1, with 8 positions matching TRBD1. The ends lost 2 bases at V and 4 bases at J; junction bases unmatched: 4. In germline, CDR1 is KGHSH, CDR2 LQKENI. The CDR3 covers 15 residues. The CDR3: CASSPGTGTYNEQFF. DNA of the CDR3: TGTGCCAGCTCACCAGGGACAGGAACTTACAATGAGCAGTTCTTC.

This rearrangement joins TRBV7-3 to TRBJ2-2, with 10 positions matching TRBD2. CDR1 SGHTA and CDR2 FQGTGA come from the germline V gene. J gave up 6 bases and V 2 bases, and 9 bases lay outside the gene matches. The CDR3 runs 17 residues. The CDR3 DNA reads as TGTGCCAGCAGCTTATCCTCCCTAGCGGGAGTGGCCGGGGAGCTGTTTTTT. Protein product: CASSLSSLAGVAGELFF.

CDR3 loop: CASSPPGRYGYTF. The CDR3 DNA sequence: TGTGCCAGCAGCCCACCAGGTCGCTATGGCTACACCTTC. The chain has TRBV11-2 and TRBJ1-2; no firm D call. Trimming pared 5 bases from V and 4 bases from J, leaving 11 bases between. Germline loops: CDR1 SGHAT, CDR2 FQNNGV. This CDR3 comprises 13 residues.

The chain employs TRBV11-2 and TRBJ1-2; TRBD1 might be the D (6 bases). The V end was cut by 2 bases, the J end by 8 bases, with 12 bases between. Germline lookup yields CDR1 SGHAT and CDR2 FQNNGV. CDR3 length equals 13 residues. The CDR3 bases are TGTGCCAGCAGCTTAATGCACAGGGACGGCTACACCTTC. Protein: CASSLMHRDGYTF.

This clone was picked up one time. J is TRBJ2-1 and V is TRBV30, with 8 positions matching TRBD1. Germline CDR1 is GTSNPN and CDR2 is SVGIG (reference sequence). V shed 5 bases, J shed 10 bases, and the junction held 10 bases outside the gene matches. This CDR3 is built from 13 residues. The chain's CDR3 is CAWGRQGKGEQFF. For the CDR3, the DNA is TGTGCCTGGGGGCGACAGGGGAAAGGCGAGCAGTTCTTC.

V usage is TRBV6-9 and J usage is TRBJ1-2; TRBD1 matches at 10 bases. V trimming: 3 bases; J trimming: 8 bases; junction bases outside the gene matches: 6. Germline assignment: CDR1 MNHGY and CDR2 SVAAGI. The length of the CDR3 is 14 residues. The CDR3 loop is CASSYEGQGIGYTF. The CDR3 bases are TGTGCCAGCAGTTACGAGGGACAGGGGATCGGCTACACCTTC.

The gene calls are TRBV5-1 and TRBJ2-7, with no clear D. The CDR3 totals 14 residues. Germline lookup yields CDR1 SGHRS and CDR2 YFSETQ. V was clipped by 4 bases and J by 2 bases, with 13 bases between them. The CDR3 DNA is TGCGCCAGCAGCGACGGGTCATACACCTACGAGCAGTACTTC. Residues: CASSDGSYTYEQYF.